Included here is one T cell receptor (beta chain) sequence, with context. Its antigen remains unidentified. No base quality information exists; no much larger clone differs at one position. The entry originates in a study of lymphopenia after photon versus proton radiotherapy (dated by TCRdb to about 2019). Looking at the study overall: The study compared the immunological effects of photon versus proton radiation therapy in patients with gastrointestinal tumors who developed high-grade lymphopenia. The roughly 21 patients in the cohort had gastrointestinal tumors, were treated with either photon or proton therapy, and subsequently developed lymphopenia. The study aimed to characterize how the two radiation modalities differ in their impact on the immune system.

Including the terminal cysteine and phenylalanine, the CDR3 comprises 15 residues. Only the CDR3 portion is preserved as DNA: 45 bases, with reading frame beginning at the first base. Unmatched junction bases come to 8, with V trimmed by 5 bases and J by 1 base. According to the germline V gene, CDR1 reads SNHLY and CDR2 reads FYNNEI. Library prep was done by the immunoSEQ multiplex PCR assay. Deep sequencing of rearranged TCR beta loci, alongside multiparametric flow cytometry, was used to profile T cell repertoires. The clones in this table, taken by TCRdb from immuneACCESS, are in-frame only. Not every clone is retained; where verified, under half of the shortfall comes from an unresolved V gene, and the cause of the rest is unknown. The sample table lists 29,000 or so clones, about nine tenths of them with a count of one. 45% to 50% of the sample is taken by the ten largest. Study-wide conclusions, independent of this receptor: Relative stability during treatment was observed in proton-treated patients, whereas loss of naive T cells and TCR diversity and gain of effector/memory populations were observed in photon-treated patients. After the lymphocyte count nadir, repertoires from photon-treated patients showed oligoclonal expansion, particularly of CD8+ Temra cells, and this expansion drove the decline in diversity. Among patients across the cohort who died, overall survival time showed an inverse correlation with a larger post-nadir drop in TCR diversity. The survival association was examined only in patients who died, and the authors described better survival with proton therapy as a possibility, not as a demonstrated result.

The V and J segments used are TRBV2 and TRBJ2-7; TRBD1 agrees with 7 junctional bases. The sequencing used peripheral blood, collected from a patient treated with proton-based radiotherapy. The sequence derives from a woman aged 60-75 years with cholangiocarcinoma. Some clones in this sample may be carry-over from other donors' samples. The bases are TGTGCCAGCAGTAACACCGGGACAGCTTCCTACGAGCAGTACTTC. Its translation reads: CASSNTGTASYEQYF.